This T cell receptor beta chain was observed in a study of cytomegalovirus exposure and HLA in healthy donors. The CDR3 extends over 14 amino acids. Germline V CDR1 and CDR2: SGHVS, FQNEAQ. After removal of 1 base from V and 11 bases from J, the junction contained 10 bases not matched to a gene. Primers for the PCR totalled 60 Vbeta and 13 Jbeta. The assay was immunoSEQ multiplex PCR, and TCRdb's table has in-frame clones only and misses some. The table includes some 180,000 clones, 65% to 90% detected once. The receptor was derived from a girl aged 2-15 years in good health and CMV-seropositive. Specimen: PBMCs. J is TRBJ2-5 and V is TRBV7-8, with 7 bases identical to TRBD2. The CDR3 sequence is CASSLGPTRGEQYF. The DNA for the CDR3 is TGTGCCAGCAGCTTAGGCCCTACACGGGGGGAGCAGTACTTC.